Sequencing of this T cell receptor beta chain was carried out in a study of blood T cell repertoires in COVID-19. TCRdb's table, derived via immunoSEQ multiplex PCR, lists solely in-frame clones and lacks some. The table shows more than 150,000 clones, with around 90% occurring only once. V lost 0 bases and J 1 base, leaving 9 bases between the germline ends. From germline, CDR1 is LGHNA and CDR2 YSLEER. This CDR3 has 15 amino acids. The sample holds one count of this clone. The receptor was isolated from a man between 60 and 75 years old with acute or convalescent COVID-19. The chain has TRBV4-3 and TRBJ1-1, with a possible D match to TRBD1 (5 bases). Sequencing was done on a sample of peripheral blood. The CDR3 is CASSQEWGENTEAFF. CDR3 coding DNA: TGCGCCAGCAGCCAAGAATGGGGGGAGAACACTGAAGCTTTCTTT.